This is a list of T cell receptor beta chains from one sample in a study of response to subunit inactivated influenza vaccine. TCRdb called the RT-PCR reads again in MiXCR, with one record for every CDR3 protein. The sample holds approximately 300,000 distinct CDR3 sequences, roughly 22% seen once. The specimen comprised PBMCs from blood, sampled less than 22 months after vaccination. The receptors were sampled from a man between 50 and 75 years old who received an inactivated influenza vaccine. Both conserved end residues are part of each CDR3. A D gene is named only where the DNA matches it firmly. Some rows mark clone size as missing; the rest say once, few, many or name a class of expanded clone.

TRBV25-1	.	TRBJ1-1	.	TGTGCCAGCAGTGAGTTAGGGGTGCGGTCTAATACTGAAGCTTTCTTT	CASSELGVRSNTEAFF
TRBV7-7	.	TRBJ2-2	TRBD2	TGTGCCAGCAGCTTAGGGCATAGCGGGACGACCGGGGAGCTGTTTTTT	CASSLGHSGTTGELFF
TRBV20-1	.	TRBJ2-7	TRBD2	TGCAGTGCAGCCGGGACTAGCGGGAGTCCCGAGCAGTACTTC	CSAAGTSGSPEQYF
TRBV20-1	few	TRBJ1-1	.	TGCAGTGCCATAGAAGGACCAGGGAGGACTGAAGCTTTCTTT	CSAIEGPGRTEAFF
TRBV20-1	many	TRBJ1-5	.	TGCAGTGCCAGCAGGGGTTGGGATCAGCCCCAGCATTTT	CSASRGWDQPQHF
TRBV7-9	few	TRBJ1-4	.	TGTGCCAGCAGCCCAGAAAAACTGTTTTTT	CASSPEKLFF
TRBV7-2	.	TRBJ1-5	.	TGTGCCAGCAGTCTCCTGTGGGGGAATCAGCCCCAGCATTTT	CASSLLWGNQPQHF
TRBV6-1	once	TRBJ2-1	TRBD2	TGTGCCAGGATAACTAGCGGGAGGAAATACAATGAGCAGTTCTTC	CARITSGRKYNEQFF
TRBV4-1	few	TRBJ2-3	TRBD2	TGCGCCAGCAGCCCAACCGGACTAGCGGGGCACAGCACGACAGATACGCAGTATTTT	CASSPTGLAGHSTTDTQYF
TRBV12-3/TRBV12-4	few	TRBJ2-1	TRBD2	TGTGCCAGCAGTGTGACAAGCGGGAGGGCCGTATCCAATGAGCAGTTCTTC	CASSVTSGRAVSNEQFF
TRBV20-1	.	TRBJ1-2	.	TGCAGTGCTCGGGCGGAGGGCTTCTATGGCTACACCTTC	CSARAEGFYGYTF
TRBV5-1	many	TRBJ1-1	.	TGCGCCAGCAGCTTGGCCGGGAAAAACACTGAAGCTTTCTTT	CASSLAGKNTEAFF
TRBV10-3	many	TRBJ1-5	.	TGTGCCATCAGTGAGTCGGGGCAGGCTCAGCCCCAGCATTTT	CAISESGQAQPQHF
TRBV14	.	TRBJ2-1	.	TGTGCCAGCAGCCCCCGGGGATATGCGGGAGAGCAGTTCTTC	CASSPRGYAGEQFF
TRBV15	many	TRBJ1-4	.	TGTGCCACCAGCAGAACCTCCGGGACTAATGAAAAACTGTTTTTT	CATSRTSGTNEKLFF
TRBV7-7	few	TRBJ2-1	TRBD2	TGTGCCAGCAGCCCTAGTCTAGCGGGGTCCTACAATGAGCAGTTCTTC	CASSPSLAGSYNEQFF
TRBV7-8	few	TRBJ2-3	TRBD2	TGTGCCAGCAGCTTACGTCGAGCGGGAATTGCAGATACGCAGTATTTT	CASSLRRAGIADTQYF
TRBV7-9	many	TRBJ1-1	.	TGTGCCAGCAGCCCGTCCGGGGTGCACACTGAAGCTTTCTTT	CASSPSGVHTEAFF
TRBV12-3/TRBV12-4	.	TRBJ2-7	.	TGTGCCAGCAGTTTAGACCCTCGGGTCTACGAGCAGTACTTC	CASSLDPRVYEQYF
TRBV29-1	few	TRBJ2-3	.	TGCAGCGTTGAAGATAGGGCTGTAGCTAGCACAGATACGCAGTATTTT	CSVEDRAVASTDTQYF
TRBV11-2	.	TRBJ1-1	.	TGTGCCAGCAGCTCACAGCGTTTCACTGAAGCTTTGTTT	CASSSQRFTEALF
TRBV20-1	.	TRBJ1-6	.	TGCAGTGCTAGCCAGGAGAGGAATTCACCCCTCCACTTT	CSASQERNSPLHF
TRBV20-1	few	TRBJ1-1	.	TGCAGTGCTAGATCGGGGGGCAGAAAAGATACTGAAGCTTTCTTT	CSARSGGRKDTEAFF
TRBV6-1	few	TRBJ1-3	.	TGTGCCAGCAGTGAAAGAACTGGAAACACCATATATTTT	CASSERTGNTIYF
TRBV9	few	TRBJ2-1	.	TGTGCCAGCAGCTTGGACTACCCCTCCTACAATGAGCAGTTCTTC	CASSLDYPSYNEQFF
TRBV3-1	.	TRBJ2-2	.	TGTGCCAGCAGCCAGGACCCCGGACCCCCTGGGTCCGGGGAGCTGTTTTTT	CASSQDPGPPGSGELFF
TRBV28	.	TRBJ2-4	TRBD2	TGTGCCAGCAGATCCCCGCGGGAGGGGGAAAACATTCAGTACTTC	CASRSPREGENIQYF
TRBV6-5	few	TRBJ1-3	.	TGTGCCAGCAGTTTTCGACCGTACTCTGGAAACACCATATATTTT	CASSFRPYSGNTIYF
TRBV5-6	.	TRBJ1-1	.	TGTGCCAGCAGCCCTCTGGCAGAAGCCATGGGCACTGAAGCTTTCTTT	CASSPLAEAMGTEAFF
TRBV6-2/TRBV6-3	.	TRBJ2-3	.	TGTGCCAGCAGCTTCGTAGCAGATACGCAGTATTTT	CASSFVADTQYF
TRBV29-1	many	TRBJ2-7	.	TGCAGCGTCACCCCGCAGGGTAGGTCCTACGAGCAGTACTTC	CSVTPQGRSYEQYF
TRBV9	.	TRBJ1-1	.	TGTGCCAGCAGCAGACAGAGCGGGACTGAAGCTTTCTTT	CASSRQSGTEAFF
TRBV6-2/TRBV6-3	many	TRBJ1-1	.	TGTGCCAGCACCCTCGCTGGGCAGAACACTGAAGCTTTCTTT	CASTLAGQNTEAFF
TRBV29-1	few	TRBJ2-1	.	TGCAGCGTTGCGTGGGGGACACCCATCAATGAGCAGTTCTTC	CSVAWGTPINEQFF
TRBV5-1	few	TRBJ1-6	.	TGCGCCAGCAGCTTGGGCTGGGCCCGGTCGTCTCCGAGCTCCTATAATTCACCCCTCCACTTT	CASSLGWARSSPSSYNSPLHF
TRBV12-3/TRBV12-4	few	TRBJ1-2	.	TGTGCCAGCACTATTAACCAGGGTGGCTACACCTTC	CASTINQGGYTF
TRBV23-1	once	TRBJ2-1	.	TGCGCCAGCATTCCCAAAAGGGCGGGACAATACAATGAGCAGTTCTTC	CASIPKRAGQYNEQFF
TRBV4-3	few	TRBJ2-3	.	TGCGCCAGCTCTAGGACAGAAACAGATACGCAGTATTTT	CASSRTETDTQYF
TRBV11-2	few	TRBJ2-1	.	TGTGCCAGCAGCTTAGAGCAGGGGCTTATACTCAATGAGCAGTTCTTC	CASSLEQGLILNEQFF
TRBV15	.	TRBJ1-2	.	TGTGCCACCAGCAGAGGACAAAACTATGGCTACACCTTC	CATSRGQNYGYTF
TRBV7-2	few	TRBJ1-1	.	TGTGCCAGCAGCTTAGGGGGACAGAACACTGAAGCTTTCTTT	CASSLGGQNTEAFF
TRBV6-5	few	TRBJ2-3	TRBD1	TGTGCCAGCAGTTACGGGACAGGGCGCACAGATACGCAGTATTTT	CASSYGTGRTDTQYF
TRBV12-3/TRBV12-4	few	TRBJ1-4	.	TGTGCCAGCAGGAGGGGGGGGAATGAAAAACTGTTTTTT	CASRRGGNEKLFF
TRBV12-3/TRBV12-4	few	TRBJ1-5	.	TGTGCCAGCACGTACGGGGGGGATCAGCCCCAGCATTTT	CASTYGGDQPQHF
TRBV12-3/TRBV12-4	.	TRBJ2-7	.	TGTGCCAGCAGTTTAAGTAGCCAGCACTACGAGCAGTACTTC	CASSLSSQHYEQYF
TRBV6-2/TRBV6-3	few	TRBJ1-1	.	TGTGCCAGCAGTTACCCCCGTTTCACTGAAGCTTTCTTT	CASSYPRFTEAFF